Described below is a single TCR beta chain sequence and its context. These data originate in a study of blood T cell repertoires in COVID-19. Across the whole study: From T cells, B-cell-depleted T cells, or PBMCs came the material, which was cDNA or gDNA.

CDR1 and CDR2 from the germline V gene are MNHEY and SVGAGI. This CDR3 contains 15 residues. Deletions cut 6 bases from V and 0 bases from J, with 12 bases between. How the authors handled the data: Reference gene primers were amplified, and this amplification served to estimate nucleated cell counts. Assay used: immunoSEQ multiplex PCR; TCRdb lists only in-frame clones, some missing. From that table come the V and J calls and clone size; the DNA was used to work out D and trimming. The sample consists of hundreds of thousands of clones, about 80% of them appearing once. The clonotype originates from an older man with acute or convalescent COVID-19. The V and J genes are TRBV6-5 and TRBJ1-3, with D hard to call. The sample taken for sequencing was peripheral blood. CDR3 nucleotides: TGTGCCAGCAGCTCCAGACTACTCTCTGGAAACACCATATATTTT. Encoded protein: CASSSRLLSGNTIYF.